This TCR beta chain originates from a study of T-cell memory formation after mild COVID-19. Findings of the study overall: Clones which contracted sat mainly in CM and EM if CD4+, and in EMRA if CD8+. Contracting clones, day 15 to 85, had balanced CD4/CD8, and later expanders favored CD4+.

As for this clonotype: Antigen unknown.

TCRdb analysed the 5' RACE reads with MiXCR anew, one entry per CDR3 protein. This table has 350,000 to 450,000 distinct CDR3 sequences, 14% appearing once. The sample comprised PBMCs or a T cell subset sorted from them (not recorded which). This sequence was found in a man aged 18 to 30 who had mild COVID-19 (a few samples of this study predate the infection). Cell type and time point are not known.

CDR3 bases: TGTGCCAGCAGCTTACCGGGTGAAGCTTTCTTT. Amino acid sequence: CASSLPGEAFF. The J gene is TRBJ1-1, the V gene TRBV7-2; no definite D call. CDR1 and CDR2 from the germline V gene are SGHTA and FQGNSA. Trimming left V 2 bases short and J 7 bases short, with 5 bases between. This CDR3 has 11 residues. The full variable domain, completed using reference TRBV7-2 and TRBJ1-1, is GAGVSQSPSNKVTEKGKDVELRCDPISGHTALYWYRQSLGQGLEFLIYFQGNSAPDKSGLPSDRFSAERTGGSVSTLTIQRTQQEDSAVYLCASSLPGEAFFGQGTRLTVV.